This T cell receptor (beta chain) was obtained from a study of coeliac disease. The assay was immunoSEQ multiplex PCR, and TCRdb's table has in-frame clones only and misses some. The repertoire holds 4,000 or so clones, with 50% to 60% as singletons. CDR1 and CDR2 (germline): SQVTM, ANQGSEA. V lost 4 bases, J lost 7 bases, and 13 bases stayed unmatched. The CDR3 is made up of 15 amino acids. The rearrangement links TRBV29-1 to TRBJ2-7, with 10 bases identical to TRBD1. The TCR was taken from a man in his 70s without celiac disease. The specimen sequenced was lymphocytes from the gut lamina propria. The CDR3 here is CSVGGGTGALGEQYF. In nucleotides, the CDR3 is TGCAGCGTTGGGGGAGGGACAGGGGCTTTGGGGGAGCAGTACTTC.